This TCR beta chain was sequenced during a study of blood T cell repertoires in COVID-19. Study information: COVID-19 samples collected from the United States, Italy and Spain covered acute and convalescent phases. T cells, B-cell-depleted T cells, or PBMCs supplied cDNA or gDNA.

Germline V CDR1 and CDR2: LGHDT, YNNKEL (reference sequence). V gave up 3 bases and J gave up 9 bases, with 9 bases separating them. The CDR3 has 13 residues. The assay was immunoSEQ multiplex PCR, and TCRdb's table has in-frame clones only and misses some. Here the sample spans more than 150,000 clones, roughly 74% being singletons. This clonotype was obtained from a woman over 75 with acute or convalescent COVID-19. Sequences were obtained from peripheral blood. The gene calls are TRBV3-1 (or the pseudogene TRBV3-2) and TRBJ1-6; unclear D gene. CDR3 in amino acids: CASSQRGSSPLHF. CDR3 in DNA: TGTGCCAGCAGCCAGCGGGGAAGTTCACCCCTCCACTTT.